This note documents a single T cell receptor (beta chain) sequence. Its cognate antigen has yet to be identified. No much larger clone exists at a distance of one base, and base qualities are not known. This sample is drawn from a study of Ad26.COV2.S vaccination and SARS-CoV-2 variants (dated by TCRdb to the early 2020s). Regarding the study in general: Donors in the vaccine arm were drawn from COV1001, a multicentre, randomized, double-blind, placebo-controlled phase I-IIa trial testing Ad26.COV2.S in healthy adults. Sequencing of the TCRbeta repertoire served to evaluate the specificity and breadth of SARS-CoV-2-reactive T cell receptors following Ad26.COV2.S vaccination. Investigators remained blinded to trial group allocation during experiments and outcome assessment. Trial participants were randomized into five groups of five: low-dose or high-dose Ad26.COV2.S given once or twice, or placebo on both occasions. A total of approximately 32 samples were included in the TCR-sequenced set, comprising around 19 Ad26.COV2.S vaccine recipients, 5 placebo recipients and 8 SARS-CoV-2 convalescent individuals. Dosing of Ad26.COV2.S was intramuscular, at either 5x10^10 or 1x10^11 viral particles, delivered as one shot or as two shots spaced 56 days apart. The research as a whole found: The study was not powered for comparison of responses between vaccine doses or regimens. Ad26.COV2.S recipients had higher spike-specific TCR breadth than placebo recipients (P = 0.0014). According to the authors, total T cell responses may have been underestimated by the TCR breadth and depth analyses. After vaccination, substantial breadth of spike-specific CD8+ and CD4+ T cell responses was reported. Non-spike TCR breadth was comparable between vaccine and placebo recipients, consistent with the vaccine containing only spike.

The immunoSEQ Assay was the method used to sequence TCRbeta CDR3 regions. After extraction, genomic DNA underwent amplification by bias-controlled multiplex PCR, followed by high-throughput sequencing. The authors' pipeline ran thus. To quantify the absolute abundance of every unique TCRbeta CDR3 region, sequences were collapsed and filtered. T cell fraction was estimated by normalization of TCRbeta template counts to usable DNA, with usable DNA being measured through amplification of reference genes present in all nucleated cells. Repertoire TCRs were annotated as SARS-CoV-2-specific when V gene, CDR3 amino acid sequence and J gene were exactly matched to a known reactive TCR set. The reference SARS-CoV-2 TCR set was derived from MIRA and filtered for enrichment in COVID-19-positive ImmuneCODE repertoires, a step that removed public or cross-reactive TCRs. Using the MIRA antigens, annotated TCRs were further analysed by specific ORF or by position within an ORF. Depth was the summed frequency of annotated unique rearrangements, while breadth was defined as annotated unique rearrangements over total unique productive rearrangements. Group comparisons of TCR breadth used two-sided Wilcoxon rank-sum tests. Not all clones reach the TCRdb copy of this immuneACCESS table, which keeps in-frame sequences only. Checked studies attribute under half of the gap to unresolved V genes and leave the rest unexplained. The V and J calls and clone size come from that table; D and trimming were worked out from the DNA. The sample table shows hundreds of thousands of clones, and roughly 91% are seen once. The ten biggest clones cover around 4.5% of the sample.

CDR1 and CDR2 are drawn from the germline V gene: SNHLY, FYNNEI. Spanning cysteine to phenylalanine, the CDR3 consists of 13 amino acids. The CDR3 DNA has 39 bases and is translated from base 1. V is shortened by 7 bases, J by 0 bases, and the region joining them spans 9 bases. This sample's treatment or condition label indicates: about 20 received Ad26.COV2.S at low or high dose, single or two shots; a few received placebo; per-sample allocation not given. Repertoires of vaccine and placebo recipients were sequenced from samples taken on day 63 after the first injection. Between 29 July and 7 August 2020, Cohort 1b enrolled some 25 adults aged 18-55 years at one site in Boston, USA. Ad26.COV2.S was a replication-incompetent adenovirus type 26 vector that expressed a prefusion-stabilized SARS-CoV-2 spike protein derived from the original Wuhan strain.

The sequence came from a person between 18 and 59 years old who received the Ad26.COV2.S COVID-19 vaccine or a placebo. The V and J segments used are TRBV2 and TRBJ1-1, and perhaps TRBD1 as D gene, on 6 matching bases. This specimen was peripheral blood, taken in a trial of Ad26.COV2.S vaccine versus placebo. The sequenced DNA is TGTGCCAGCACCAGGGGCGTGAACACTGAAGCTTTCTTT. Its coded protein is CASTRGVNTEAFF.